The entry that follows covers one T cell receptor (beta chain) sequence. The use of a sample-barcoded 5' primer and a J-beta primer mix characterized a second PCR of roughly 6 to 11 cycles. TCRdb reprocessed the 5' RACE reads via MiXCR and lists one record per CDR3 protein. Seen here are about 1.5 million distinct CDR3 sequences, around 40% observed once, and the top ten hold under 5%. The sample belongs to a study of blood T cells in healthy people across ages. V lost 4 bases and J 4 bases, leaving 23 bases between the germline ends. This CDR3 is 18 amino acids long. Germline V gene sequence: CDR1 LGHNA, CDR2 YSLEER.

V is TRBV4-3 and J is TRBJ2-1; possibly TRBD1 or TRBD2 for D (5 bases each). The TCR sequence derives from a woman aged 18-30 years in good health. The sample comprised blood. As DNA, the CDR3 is TGCGCCAGCAGCCGAAAGCAGCCTGTGGGGGTCCTATACAATGAGCAGTTCTTC. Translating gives CASSRKQPVGVLYNEQFF.